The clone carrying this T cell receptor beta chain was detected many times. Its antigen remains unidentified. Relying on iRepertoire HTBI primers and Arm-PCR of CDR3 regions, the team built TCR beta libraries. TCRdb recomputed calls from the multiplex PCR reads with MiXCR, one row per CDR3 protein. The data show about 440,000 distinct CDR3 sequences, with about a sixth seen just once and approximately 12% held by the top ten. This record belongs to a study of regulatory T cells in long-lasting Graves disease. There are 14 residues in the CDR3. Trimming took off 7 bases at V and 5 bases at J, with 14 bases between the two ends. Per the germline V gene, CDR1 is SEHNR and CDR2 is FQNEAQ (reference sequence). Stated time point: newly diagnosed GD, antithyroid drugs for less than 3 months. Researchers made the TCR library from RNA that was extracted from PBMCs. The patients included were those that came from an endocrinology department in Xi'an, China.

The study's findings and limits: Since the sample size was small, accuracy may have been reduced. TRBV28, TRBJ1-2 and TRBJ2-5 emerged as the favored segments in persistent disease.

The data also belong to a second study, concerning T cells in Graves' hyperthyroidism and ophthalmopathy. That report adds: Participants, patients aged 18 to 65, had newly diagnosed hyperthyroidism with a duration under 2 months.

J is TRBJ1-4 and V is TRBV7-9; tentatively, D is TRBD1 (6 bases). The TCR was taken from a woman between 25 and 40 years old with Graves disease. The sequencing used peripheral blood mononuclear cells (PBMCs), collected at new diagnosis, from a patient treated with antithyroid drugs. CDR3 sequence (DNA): TGTGCCAGCAACCAAGGGGGATTCAATGAAAAACTGTTTTTT. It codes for CASNQGGFNEKLFF. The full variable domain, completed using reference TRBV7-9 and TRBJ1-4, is DTGVSQNPRHKITKRGQNVTFRCDPISEHNRLYWYRQTLGQGPEFLTYFQNEAQLEKSRLLSDRFSAERPKGSFSTLEIQRTEQGDSAMYLCASNQGGFNEKLFFGSGTQLSVL.